This T cell receptor beta chain was captured in a study of blood T cell repertoires in COVID-19. Study in general: The United States, Italy and Spain were the sources of the acute and convalescent COVID-19 samples. PBMCs, B-cell-depleted T cells, or T cells were the source of the cDNA or gDNA that made up the material.

The Seattle patients, enrolled during active infection, were followed longitudinally. The CDR3 runs to 15 residues. Unmatched junction bases numbered 5, after V lost 1 base and J lost 5 bases. Germline CDR1 and CDR2: LNHDA and SQIVND (reference sequence). Per the study methods: Estimates of nucleated cell counts were drawn from the amplification of reference gene primers. This table comes from immunoSEQ multiplex PCR, and its TCRdb copy is limited to in-frame clones, with some not included. V, J and clone size were drawn from that table, and D and trimming were deduced from the DNA. The profile shows about 110,000 clones, over 60% of them singletons.

This clonotype originated in a man older than 75 with COVID-19, enrolled during active disease. The sample was peripheral blood. The rearrangement links TRBV19 to TRBJ2-1, with TRBD2 matching 7 bases. The CDR3 loop is CASSIAGTIHNEQFF. CDR3 nucleotide sequence: TGTGCCAGTAGTATAGCCGGGACTATCCACAATGAGCAGTTCTTC.